Listed below are T cell receptor beta chains from one sample, sequenced in a study of blood T cells in healthy people across ages. From the 5' RACE reads, TCRdb called clonotypes with MiXCR, one entry per CDR3 protein. Altogether over a million distinct CDR3 sequences are present, around 59% being singletons, with the ten largest covering approximately 7%. The sample taken for sequencing was blood. The receptors stem from a young man in good health. CDR3s include the opening cysteine and the closing phenylalanine or tryptophan. Fields, in order: J gene, CDR3 length, D gene, clone size, V gene, CDR3 DNA, CDR3 protein. D genes are given only for firm matches. Size values are once, few and many counts, or a class for expanded clones, and some rows have none.

j_call: TRBJ2-3
cdr3_length: 13
d_call: NA
clone_size: NA
v_call: TRBV15
cdr3_nt: TGTGCCACCAGCACCTTTCCCTCAGATACGCAGTATTTT
cdr3_aa: CATSTFPSDTQYF

j_call: TRBJ2-7
cdr3_length: 15
d_call: NA
clone_size: NA
v_call: TRBV12-3/TRBV12-4
cdr3_nt: TGTGCCAGCAGCCCTGACGCGACAGGAGACTACGAGCAGTACTTC
cdr3_aa: CASSPDATGDYEQYF

j_call: TRBJ2-2
cdr3_length: 13
d_call: NA
clone_size: NA
v_call: TRBV5-1
cdr3_nt: TGCGCCAGCAGCTCCACGCTGGACAGGGAGCTGTTTTTT
cdr3_aa: CASSSTLDRELFF

j_call: TRBJ2-5
cdr3_length: 16
d_call: TRBD2
clone_size: NA
v_call: TRBV10-3
cdr3_nt: TGTGCCATCAGTGGTGGGCAGGGAGGGGTACAAGAGACCCAGTACTTC
cdr3_aa: CAISGGQGGVQETQYF

j_call: TRBJ1-6
cdr3_length: 14
d_call: NA
clone_size: NA
v_call: TRBV28
cdr3_nt: TGTGCCAGCTCTTCAGATCTTCTTAATTCACCCCTCCACTTT
cdr3_aa: CASSSDLLNSPLHF

j_call: TRBJ2-5
cdr3_length: 15
d_call: NA
clone_size: NA
v_call: TRBV4-2
cdr3_nt: TGTGCCAGCAGCCTCCTGCCGGACTTAGGGGAGACCCAGTACTTC
cdr3_aa: CASSLLPDLGETQYF

j_call: TRBJ1-1
cdr3_length: 13
d_call: TRBD1
clone_size: once
v_call: TRBV20-1
cdr3_nt: TGCAGTGCTTTGACAGGGGCGAACACTGAAGCTTTCTTT
cdr3_aa: CSALTGANTEAFF

j_call: TRBJ1-2
cdr3_length: 14
d_call: NA
clone_size: few
v_call: TRBV11-2
cdr3_nt: TGTGCCAGCAGTAGGGCGTTCCGCGAACGGGGCTACACCTTC
cdr3_aa: CASSRAFRERGYTF

j_call: TRBJ2-7
cdr3_length: 14
d_call: NA
clone_size: NA
v_call: TRBV7-9
cdr3_nt: TGTGCCAGCAGCTTGGGGGGGCGCGAGCGCGAGCAGTACTTC
cdr3_aa: CASSLGGREREQYF

j_call: TRBJ2-7
cdr3_length: 13
d_call: TRBD2
clone_size: NA
v_call: TRBV6-5
cdr3_nt: TGTGCCAGCAGGGGAGGGGAACCCTACGAGCAGTACTTC
cdr3_aa: CASRGGEPYEQYF